This T cell receptor beta chain originates from a study of response to subunit inactivated influenza vaccine. General study results and limits: Each seasonal flu vaccination may recruit only limited new T cells, authors suggested.

Germline-derived CDR1 and CDR2 are SNHLY and FYNNEI. V lost 6 bases to trimming and J lost 5 bases; unmatched junction nucleotides: 3. This CDR3 is 12 amino acids long. This clonotype occurred many times. What it recognizes is unknown. TCRdb ran MiXCR on the RT-PCR reads and lists one entry per CDR3 protein. The repertoire holds under 550,000 distinct CDR3 sequences, with around 7.9% as singletons. This TCR derives from a man between 50 and 75 years old who received an inactivated influenza vaccine. The source material was PBMCs from blood, sampled roughly 24 months after vaccination. The chain uses TRBV2 and TRBJ1-2; TRBD1 agrees at 7 bases. The CDR3 bases are TGTGCCAGCAGCGCACAGGGGTATGGCTACACCTTC. Translation: CASSAQGYGYTF.